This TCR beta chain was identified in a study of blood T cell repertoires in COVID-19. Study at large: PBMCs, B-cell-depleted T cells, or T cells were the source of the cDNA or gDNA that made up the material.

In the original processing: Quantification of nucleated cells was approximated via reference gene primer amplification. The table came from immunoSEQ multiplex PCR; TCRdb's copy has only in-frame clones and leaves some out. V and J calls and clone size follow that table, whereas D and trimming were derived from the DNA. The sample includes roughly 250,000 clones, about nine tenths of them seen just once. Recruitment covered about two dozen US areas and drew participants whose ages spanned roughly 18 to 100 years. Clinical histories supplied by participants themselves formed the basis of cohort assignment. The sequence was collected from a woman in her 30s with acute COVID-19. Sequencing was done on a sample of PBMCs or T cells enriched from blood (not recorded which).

In nucleotides, the CDR3 is TGTGCCAGCTTCTTTTCGGGACAGAGCACAGATACGCAGTATTTT. Its protein is CASFFSGQSTDTQYF. The genes are TRBV18 and TRBJ2-3, with 7 bases that match TRBD1. Germline V gene sequence: CDR1 KGHSH, CDR2 LQKENI. J was trimmed by 0 bases and V by 7 bases; bases with no gene match: 7. The length of the CDR3 is 15 residues.